What follows are 27 T cell receptor beta chains derived from one specimen sequenced in a study of blood T cell repertoires in COVID-19. Only in-frame clones appear in the TCRdb table, and some are missing; sequencing was by immunoSEQ multiplex PCR. The sample contains about 81,000 clones, about 95% of which appear only once. Sequenced input: peripheral blood. The receptors originated from a human donor with active COVID-19. The donor label of this sample is uncertain.

This chain connects TRBV27 to TRBJ1-5, with 8 bases that match TRBD1. The J segment lost 6 bases and the V segment lost 4 bases, leaving 14 bases of the junction unmatched. The germline CDR1 and CDR2 sequences are MNHEY and SMNVEV (reference sequence). This CDR3 comprises 17 residues. Here the CDR3 reads CASSSRGTGGFGQPQHF. As DNA, the CDR3 is TGTGCCAGCAGTTCCCGGGGGACAGGTGGTTTTGGTCAGCCCCAGCATTTT.

The chain combines TRBV6-2 or TRBV6-3 with TRBJ2-1; TRBD2 matches 9 bases. The CDR3 contains 16 residues. CDR1 and CDR2 from the germline V gene are MNHEY and SVGEGT. Trimming at V came to 1 base and at J to 6 bases, leaving 7 bases not matched to a gene. The CDR3 is CASSYLELAGGNEQFF. CDR3 coding DNA: TGTGCCAGCAGTTACTTAGAACTAGCGGGTGGCAATGAGCAGTTCTTC.

V usage is TRBV2 and J usage is TRBJ2-3, with 12 bases matching TRBD2. V dropped 7 bases and J dropped 3; count of bases not matched to a gene: 8. CDR3 length: 16 amino acids. The germline gives CDR1 SNHLY, CDR2 FYNNEI. The CDR3 coding sequence is TGTGCCAGCATCACACTAGCGGGGGGCCATACAGATACGCAGTATTTT. This encodes CASITLAGGHTDTQYF.

The gene calls are TRBV24-1 and TRBJ2-7, with TRBD1 identical over 7 bases. The CDR3 is 14 residues long. The germline V gene encodes CDR1 KGHDR and CDR2 SFDVKD. The V gene end was trimmed by 5 bases and the J gene end by 5 bases; junction bases not matched to a gene: 8. Here the CDR3 DNA reads TGTGCCACCAGTGCCTGGGACAGAGGCCACGAGCAGTACTTC. The encoded protein is CATSAWDRGHEQYF.

V is TRBV9 and J is TRBJ2-5; tentatively, D is TRBD1 (6 bases). The germline V and J ends were trimmed by 3 bases and 1 base, with 10 bases remaining between them. The CDR3 contains 14 residues. Germline-derived CDR1 and CDR2 are SGDLS and YYNGEE. CDR3 DNA: TGTGCCAGCAGCGCCGGACAGTCCCAAGAGACCCAGTACTTC. This sequence encodes CASSAGQSQETQYF.

The rearrangement joins TRBV7-9 to TRBJ2-7; 7 bases fit TRBD1. V trimming: 1 base; J trimming: 5 bases; junction bases outside the gene matches: 2. Per germline, CDR1 SEHNR and CDR2 FQNEAQ (reference sequence). This CDR3 has 13 residues. The CDR3 DNA reads TGTGCCAGCAGCTTAGGCAGGGGGAACGAGCAGTACTTC. It yields the protein CASSLGRGNEQYF.

The chain carries TRBV28 and TRBJ2-7; 9 positions match TRBD2. CDR1 is MDHEN, CDR2 SYDVKM, per germline. This CDR3 region has 19 residues. V lost 5 bases to trimming and J lost 0 bases; unmatched junction nucleotides: 17. For the CDR3, the DNA is TGTGCCAGCAGTGTGTCAAAGAGCGGGAGGCCCTCGAGCTCCTACGAGCAGTACTTC. Protein product: CASSVSKSGRPSSSYEQYF.

This chain uses TRBV5-1 with TRBJ1-5; D call uncertain. Per the germline V gene, CDR1 is SGHRS and CDR2 is YFSETQ. Trimming cost V 1 base and J 0 bases, with 8 bases left between them. The CDR3 is made up of 15 amino acids. CDR3 DNA: TGCGCCAGCAGCTTGAGAGGGAATAGCAATCAGCCCCAGCATTTT. Protein product: CASSLRGNSNQPQHF.

J is TRBJ1-6 and V is TRBV4-3, with 8 bases matching TRBD1. This CDR3 region has 18 residues. Unmatched junction bases numbered 12, after V lost 0 bases and J lost 8 bases. Germline V gene data show CDR1 as LGHNA and CDR2 as YSLEER. The CDR3 DNA reads as TGCGCCAGCAGCCAAGAGTGGCAGGGGGCAGTTAGTGATTCACCCCTCCACTTT. This encodes CASSQEWQGAVSDSPLHF.

The chain carries TRBV27 and TRBJ1-1, with a possible D match to TRBD1 (5 bases). The CDR3 is 11 amino acids. The germline CDR1 and CDR2 sequences are MNHEY and SMNVEV (reference sequence). Trimming pared 3 bases from V and 8 bases from J, leaving 7 bases between. The CDR3 nucleotides read TGTGCCAGCAGTTTGGGGGGGGAAGCTTTCTTT. It is translated as CASSLGGEAFF.

This clone was picked up one time. The gene calls are TRBV18 and TRBJ2-3, with 11 bases identical to TRBD2. The CDR3 runs 15 residues. J gave up 2 bases and V 6 bases, and 4 bases lay outside the gene matches. Germline V lookup: CDR1 KGHSH, CDR2 LQKENI. The CDR3 is CASSPTSGITDTQYF. For the CDR3, the DNA is TGTGCCAGCTCGCCGACTAGCGGGATCACAGATACGCAGTATTTT.

This clone has just one count. Here the CDR3 DNA reads TGCGCCAGCAGCACAACAGGTATTGAGGACACTGAAGCTTTCTTT. Its translation is CASSTTGIEDTEAFF. The chain is built from TRBV5-1 and TRBJ1-1; a weak D match, TRBD1 (5 bases). The CDR3 runs to 15 residues. CDR1 is SGHRS, CDR2 YFSETQ, per germline. Between the trimmed V and J ends, which lost 4 bases and 3 bases, there was a span of 16 bases.

The chain couples TRBV2 to TRBJ1-1; the match to TRBD1 covers 10 bases. Germline CDR1 SNHLY, CDR2 FYNNEI. The CDR3 totals 13 residues. V trimming: 8 bases; J trimming: 11 bases; junction bases outside the gene matches: 11. The CDR3, as DNA: TGTGCCAGCGGATCGGACAGGGGGAATGGGGCTTTCTTT. Its protein product is CASGSDRGNGAFF.

The V call is TRBV25-1, the J call TRBJ1-6; the match to TRBD1 covers 8 bases. This CDR3 has 14 residues. Germline V lookup: CDR1 MGHDK, CDR2 SYGVNS. V lost 10 bases, J lost 5 bases, and 7 bases stayed unmatched. The CDR3 spells CATGQGEDNSPLHF. CDR3 DNA: TGTGCCACCGGACAGGGCGAGGATAATTCACCCCTCCACTTT.

The rearrangement joins TRBV7-2 to TRBJ2-5; 10 bases line up with TRBD2. Looked up from germline, CDR1 is SGHTA and CDR2 is FQGNSA. Trimming at V came to 5 bases and at J to 3 bases, leaving 3 bases not matched to a gene. This CDR3 has 14 amino acids. The CDR3 bases are TGTGCCAGCAGCCCTACTAGCGGGGAAGAGACCCAGTACTTC. Its protein is CASSPTSGEETQYF.

The rearrangement links TRBV5-4 to TRBJ2-3; D ambiguous. Germline V gene data show CDR1 as SGHNT and CDR2 as YYREEE (reference sequence). V was shortened by 0 bases and J by 4 bases, with 12 bases between the two germline ends. This CDR3 comprises 15 residues. The CDR3 DNA follows: TGTGCCAGCAGCTTGGCCCCCCGACTCTCAGATACGCAGTATTTT. Translation: CASSLAPRLSDTQYF.

This chain links TRBV7-2 with TRBJ1-5, with TRBD1 matching over 7 bases. Losses at the gene ends were 1 base for V and 1 base for J; bases not matched to a gene: 7. The V gene's germline CDR1 is SGHTA and CDR2 FQGNSA. The CDR3 totals 17 residues. In nucleotides, the CDR3 is TGTGCCAGCAGCTTAGGGGTTCGGGGACAGAGCAATCAGCCCCAGCATTTT. Protein: CASSLGVRGQSNQPQHF.

V gene TRBV4-1 combines with J gene TRBJ1-4, with D tentatively TRBD1 (5 bases). This CDR3 has 15 residues. Trimming left V 1 base short and J 5 bases short, with 11 bases between. The germline CDR1 and CDR2 sequences are MGHRA and YSYEKL. The CDR3 sequence: CASSQAGKGNEKLFF. The CDR3 DNA reads TGCGCCAGCAGCCAAGCTGGGAAGGGGAATGAAAAACTGTTTTTT.

The CDR3 bases are TGTGCCAGCAGTCTCCCCGGGGGACCCCCCTACGAGCAGTACTTC. As protein: CASSLPGGPPYEQYF. The chain has TRBV13 and TRBJ2-7; TRBD2 is a possible D gene (6 bases). The V gene lost 6 bases and the J gene lost 2 bases, with 17 bases spanning the gap. Germline CDR1 reads PRHDT; CDR2 reads FYEKMQ (reference sequence). The CDR3 is 15 residues long.

The chain couples TRBV24-1 to TRBJ2-1, with 8 bases aligning to TRBD2. With 9 bases clipped from V and 2 bases from J, the junction kept 17 bases outside the gene matches. This CDR3 spans 18 amino acids. CDR1 is KGHDR and CDR2 is SFDVKD in the germline V gene. CDR3: CATEPDWFGGDTYNEQFF. CDR3 DNA: TGTGCCACCGAACCTGATTGGTTCGGGGGGGATACCTACAATGAGCAGTTCTTC.

The genes are TRBV7-6 and TRBJ2-2; D gene unclear. There are 12 residues in the CDR3. V lost 5 bases and J 4 bases, leaving 5 bases between the germline ends. The germline CDR1 and CDR2 sequences are SGHVS and FNYEAQ. Written as DNA, the CDR3 is TGTGCCAGCAGCGTCCGCACCGGGGAGCTGTTTTTT. Its protein product is CASSVRTGELFF.

This clone was recorded once. For the CDR3, the DNA is TGTGCCAGCAGTTTGGGCCTAAGAGTGAATGAAAAACTGTTTTTT. It translates to CASSLGLRVNEKLFF. The chain joins TRBV28 to TRBJ1-4; unclear D gene. The CDR3 has 15 amino acids. Germline CDR1 reads MDHEN; CDR2 reads SYDVKM. V was shortened by 3 bases and J by 5 bases, with 13 bases between the two germline ends.

The chain links TRBV28 to TRBJ2-5; 10 bases are shared with TRBD1. J lost 5 bases, V lost 4 bases, and 7 bases had no gene match. The germline CDR1 and CDR2 sequences are MDHEN and SYDVKM. The CDR3 spans 15 residues. This CDR3 is CASSSPGQGTETQYF. The CDR3 DNA is TGTGCCAGCAGTTCCCCGGGACAGGGGACGGAGACCCAGTACTTC.

The chain links TRBV11-2 to TRBJ2-5; tentative D call: TRBD2 (6 bases). This CDR3 is 11 amino acids long. CDR1 and CDR2 (germline): SGHAT, FQNNGV. V lost 6 bases, J lost 5 bases, and 7 bases lay in between. The CDR3 region has the DNA TGTGCCAGCAGGGAGGGGGAGACCCAGTACTTC. It translates to CASREGETQYF.

V and J are TRBV11-2 and TRBJ2-7; D not certain. The V end lost 5 bases, the J end lost 2 bases, and 10 bases lay between the germline ends. This CDR3 is built from 13 residues. The germline gives CDR1 SGHAT, CDR2 FQNNGV. The CDR3 sequence: CASSTLLPYEQYF. The CDR3 DNA follows: TGTGCCAGCAGCACTCTTCTTCCCTACGAGCAGTACTTC.

The V call is TRBV11-2, the J call TRBJ1-2; no reliable D call. Germline CDR1 is SGHAT and CDR2 is FQNNGV. V was trimmed by 7 bases and J by 2 bases, leaving 14 bases between them. This CDR3 contains 14 residues. CDR3: CASTLPNSNYGYTF. The CDR3 DNA follows: TGTGCCAGCACCCTCCCGAACTCGAACTATGGCTACACCTTC.

The genes are TRBV6-4 and TRBJ2-1, with D maybe TRBD1 (5 bases). The CDR3 spans 17 residues. Germline values: CDR1 MRHNA, CDR2 SNTAGT. V lost 0 bases and J 0 bases, leaving 12 bases between the germline ends. The CDR3 sequence: CASSDSRGISSYNEQFF. The CDR3 DNA reads TGTGCCAGCAGTGACTCTAGGGGTATCTCCTCCTACAATGAGCAGTTCTTC.